This record concerns one T cell receptor beta chain sequence. Its antigen remains unidentified. This sample was taken from a study of T cell responses to AZD1222 COVID-19 vaccine. Study-wide points: Following two doses of AZD1222, Spike-specific TCR breadth and depth rose. The sample set comprised mostly white British donors with more females, and clonal diversity was possibly underestimated. The study sampled repertoires only after the peak T cell response. Spike was spanned by vaccine-associated CD4 TCRs, with dominance at 160-218 and 743-854.

Using immunoSEQ multiplex PCR, the repertoire was profiled, and TCRdb retains in-frame clones only, with some absent. The table shows 60,000 to 85,000 clones, with around 85% occurring only once. Source: peripheral blood, taken on day 0 of AZD1222 vaccination. The origin of this receptor is an adult in good health.

DNA for the CDR3: TGTGCCAGCAGCTCCGGCACCGGGGAGCTGTTTTTT. Its protein is CASSSGTGELFF. The V call is TRBV3-1 (or the pseudogene TRBV3-2), the J call TRBJ2-2; no clear D. Germline CDR1 is LGHDT and CDR2 is YNNKEL (reference sequence). This CDR3 has 12 residues. The germline V and J ends were trimmed by 5 bases and 4 bases, with 5 bases remaining between them.